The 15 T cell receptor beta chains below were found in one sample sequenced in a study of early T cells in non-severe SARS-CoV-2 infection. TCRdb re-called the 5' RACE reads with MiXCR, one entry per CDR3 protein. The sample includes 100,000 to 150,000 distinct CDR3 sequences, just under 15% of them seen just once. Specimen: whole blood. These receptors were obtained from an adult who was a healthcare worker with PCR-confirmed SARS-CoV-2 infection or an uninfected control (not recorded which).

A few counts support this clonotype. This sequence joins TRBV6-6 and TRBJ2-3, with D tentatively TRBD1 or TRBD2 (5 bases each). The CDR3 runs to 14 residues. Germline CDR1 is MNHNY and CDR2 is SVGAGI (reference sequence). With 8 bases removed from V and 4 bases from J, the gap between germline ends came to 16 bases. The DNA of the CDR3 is TGTGCCAGCGGTACGGGGCCAAATTCAGATACGCAGTATTTT. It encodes CASGTGPNSDTQYF.

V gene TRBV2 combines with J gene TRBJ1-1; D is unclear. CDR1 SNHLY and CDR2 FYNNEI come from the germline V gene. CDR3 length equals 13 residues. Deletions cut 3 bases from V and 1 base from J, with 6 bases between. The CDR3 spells CASSERPNTEAFF. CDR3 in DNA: TGTGCCAGCAGTGAGCGGCCGAACACTGAAGCTTTCTTT.

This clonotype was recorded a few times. CDR3 sequence reads: CASSPHSSYEQYF. The CDR3 nucleotides read TGTGCCAGCAGCCCCCACAGTTCCTACGAGCAGTACTTC. The V gene is TRBV9, the J gene TRBJ2-7; D remains ambiguous. V shed 4 bases and J shed 1 base, with 9 bases lying between them. The CDR3 is 13 residues long. Germline V gives CDR1 SGDLS, CDR2 YYNGEE.

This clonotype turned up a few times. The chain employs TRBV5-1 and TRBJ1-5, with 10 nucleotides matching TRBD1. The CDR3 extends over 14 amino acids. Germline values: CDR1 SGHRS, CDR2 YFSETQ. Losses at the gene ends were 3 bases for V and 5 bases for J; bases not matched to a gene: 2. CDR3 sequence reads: CASSSGQGDQPQHF. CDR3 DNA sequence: TGCGCCAGCAGCTCAGGACAGGGGGATCAGCCCCAGCATTTT.

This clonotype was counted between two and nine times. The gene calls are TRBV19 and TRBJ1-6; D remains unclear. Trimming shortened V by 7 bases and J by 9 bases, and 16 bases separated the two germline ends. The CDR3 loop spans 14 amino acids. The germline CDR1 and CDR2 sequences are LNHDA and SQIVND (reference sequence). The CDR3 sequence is CASTLVGVSSPLHF. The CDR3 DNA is TGTGCCAGTACCCTCGTTGGGGTTAGTTCACCCCTCCACTTT.

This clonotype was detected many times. CDR3 loop: CSVEDSEVTQYF. The CDR3, as DNA: TGCAGCGTTGAAGATAGCGAGGTGACCCAGTACTTC. The chain uses TRBV29-1 and TRBJ2-5, with D perhaps TRBD2 (5 bases). The V gene lost 0 bases and the J gene lost 7 bases, with 9 bases spanning the gap. This CDR3 region has 12 residues. Germline V CDR1 and CDR2: SQVTM, ANQGSEA.

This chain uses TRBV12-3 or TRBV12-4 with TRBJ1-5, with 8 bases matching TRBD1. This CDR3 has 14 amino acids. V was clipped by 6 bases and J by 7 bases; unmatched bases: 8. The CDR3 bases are TGTGCCAGCAGAGTTGGGACAGGCGGGCAGCCCCAGCATTTT. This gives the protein CASRVGTGGQPQHF.

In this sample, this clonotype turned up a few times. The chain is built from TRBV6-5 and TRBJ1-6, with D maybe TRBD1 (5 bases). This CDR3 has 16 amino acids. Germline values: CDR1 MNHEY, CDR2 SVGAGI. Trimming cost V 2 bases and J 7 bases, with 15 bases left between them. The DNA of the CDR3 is TGTGCCAGCAGTTACGGCTCAGGGTCAGGCAATTCACCCCTCCACTTT. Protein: CASSYGSGSGNSPLHF.

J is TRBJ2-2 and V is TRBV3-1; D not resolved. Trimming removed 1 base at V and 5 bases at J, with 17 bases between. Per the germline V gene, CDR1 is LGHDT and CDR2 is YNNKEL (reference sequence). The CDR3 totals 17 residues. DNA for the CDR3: TGTGCCAGCAGCCAAGGCCGAAACTTGGATTGGACCGGGGAGCTGTTTTTT. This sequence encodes CASSQGRNLDWTGELFF.

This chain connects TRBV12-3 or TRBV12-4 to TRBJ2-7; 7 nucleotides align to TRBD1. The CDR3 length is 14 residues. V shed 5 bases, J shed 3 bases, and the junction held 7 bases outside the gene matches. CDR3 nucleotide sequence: TGTGCCAGCAGTAGGACAGGAGACTTCTACGAGCAGTACTTC. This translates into CASSRTGDFYEQYF.

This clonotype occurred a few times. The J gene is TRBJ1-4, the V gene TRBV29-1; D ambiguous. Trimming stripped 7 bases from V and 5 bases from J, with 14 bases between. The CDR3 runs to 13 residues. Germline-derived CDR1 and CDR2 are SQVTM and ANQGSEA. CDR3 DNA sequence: TGCAGCGCGCGGACGGTCCTGAATGAAAAACTGTTTTTT. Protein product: CSARTVLNEKLFF.

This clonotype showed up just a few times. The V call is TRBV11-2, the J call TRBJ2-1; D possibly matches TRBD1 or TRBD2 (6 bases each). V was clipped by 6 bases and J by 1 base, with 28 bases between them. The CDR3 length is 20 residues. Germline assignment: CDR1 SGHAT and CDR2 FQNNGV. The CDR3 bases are TGTGCCAGCAGATTTCCCCGAGGGGGGCGCACCCCCGGGTCCTACAATGAGCAGTTCTTC. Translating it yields CASRFPRGGRTPGSYNEQFF.

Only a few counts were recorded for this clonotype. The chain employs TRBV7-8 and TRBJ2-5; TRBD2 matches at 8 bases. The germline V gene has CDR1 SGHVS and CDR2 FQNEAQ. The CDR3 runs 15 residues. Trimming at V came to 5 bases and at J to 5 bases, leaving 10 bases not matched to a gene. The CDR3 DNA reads TGTGCCAGCAGCCGAAATCGGGGGGGCCGTGAGACCCAGTACTTC. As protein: CASSRNRGGRETQYF.

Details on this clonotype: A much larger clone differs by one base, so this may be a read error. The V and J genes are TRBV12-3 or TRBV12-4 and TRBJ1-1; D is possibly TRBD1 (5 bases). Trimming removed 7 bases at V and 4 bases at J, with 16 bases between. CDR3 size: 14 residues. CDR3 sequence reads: CASTLAGGGTEAFF. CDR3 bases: TGTGCCAGCACCCTCGCCGGGGGGGGCACTGAAGCTTTCTTT.

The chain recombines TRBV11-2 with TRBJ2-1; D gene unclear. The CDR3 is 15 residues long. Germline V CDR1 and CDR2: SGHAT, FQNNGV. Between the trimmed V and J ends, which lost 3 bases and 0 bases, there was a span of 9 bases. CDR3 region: CASSFGRSSYNEQFF. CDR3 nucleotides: TGTGCCAGCAGCTTTGGGCGGAGCTCCTACAATGAGCAGTTCTTC.